These 17 T cell receptor beta chains were sequenced from one sample in a study of CD8+ T cells in alopecia areata. It was for 4 to 6 patients that CD4+ cells were sorted into CD25+CD127- cells. Sequencing templates came from extracted RNA that was reverse transcribed into cDNA. Clones were read by immunoSEQ multiplex PCR, and TCRdb kept only the in-frame ones, dropping some. Of about 20,000 clones in the sample, around 67% were seen once. Input material: CD4+ Tregs sorted from blood. These receptors came from a human donor with alopecia areata.

In this sample, this clone turned up a few times. This chain joins TRBV5-1 and TRBJ2-3, with TRBD1 as a possible D gene (6 bases). The CDR3 sequence is 16 residues long. CDR1 SGHRS and CDR2 YFSETQ come from the germline V gene. Deletions cut 0 bases from V and 6 bases from J, with 17 bases between. The CDR3 bases are TGCGCCAGCAGCTTGGCCGGGGCAGGGGTCGCGGATACGCAGTATTTT. It translates to CASSLAGAGVADTQYF. The variable domain in full, with the rest retrieved from reference TRBV5-1 and TRBJ2-3, is KAGVTQTPRYLIKTRGQQVTLSCSPISGHRSVSWYQQTPGQGLQFLFEYFSETQRNKGNFPGRFSGRQFSNSRSEMNVSTLELGDSALYLCASSLAGAGVADTQYFGPGTRLTVL.

The chain combines TRBV5-4 with TRBJ2-2; 14 nucleotides line up with TRBD2. The CDR3 runs to 17 residues. The V segment lost 4 bases and the J segment 0 bases; nucleotides outside the gene matches: 2. Germline V lookup: CDR1 SGHNT, CDR2 YYREEE (reference sequence). The CDR3 reads CASSRLAGGPNTGELFF. The CDR3 DNA sequence: TGTGCCAGCAGCCGACTAGCGGGGGGGCCGAACACCGGGGAGCTGTTTTTT.

The rearrangement links TRBV21-1 to TRBJ2-2; TRBD1 is the table's D call, not checked against the DNA. TRBV21-1 is an annotated pseudogene. The CDR3 covers 17 residues. The CDR3, as DNA: TGTGCCAGCAGCAAAGTGATGAAACAGACCTACACCGGGGAGCTGTTTTTT. Its translation: CASSKVMKQTYTGELFF.

As to this clone: At one end, the junction sequence differs from germline, possibly due to a read error. The chain uses TRBV7-2 and TRBJ2-1, with a possible D match to TRBD2 (6 bases). The CDR3 contains 17 residues. Per the germline V gene, CDR1 is SGHTA and CDR2 is FQGNSA. CDR3 nucleotide sequence: TGTGCCAGCAGCTTAGTCCTGGCGGGGATATTGAACAATGATCAGTTCTTC. This translates into CASSLVLAGILNNDQFF. The full variable domain, in which reference TRBV7-2 and TRBJ2-1 provide the parts outside the CDR3, is GAGVSQSPSNKVTEKGKDVELRCDPISGHTALYWYRQSLGQGLEFLIYFQGNSAPDKSGLPSDRFSAERTGGSVSTLTIQRTQQEDSAVYLCASSLVLAGILNNDQFFGPGTRLTVL.

The genes are TRBV5-6 and TRBJ1-6; tentative D call: TRBD1 (5 bases). Per germline, CDR1 SGHDT and CDR2 YYEEEE. The CDR3 covers 15 residues. The V end was cut by 1 base, the J end by 1 base, with 6 bases between. The DNA of the CDR3 is TGTGCCAGCAGCTTGTGGGGGTCCTATAATTCACCCCTCCACTTT. It translates to CASSLWGSYNSPLHF.

This chain joins TRBV21-1 and TRBJ2-1; the D call TRBD2 from the table was never checked on the DNA. TRBV21-1 is classified as a pseudogene. This CDR3 is built from 15 residues. CDR3 loop: CASSKGTSSYNEQFF. The CDR3, as DNA: TGTGCCAGCAGCAAAGGGACTAGCTCCTACAATGAGCAGTTCTTC.

The rearrangement joins TRBV7-2 to TRBJ2-1; maybe TRBD1 (5 bases). Germline V gene sequence: CDR1 SGHTA, CDR2 FQGNSA. The length of the CDR3 is 14 residues. V lost 3 bases and J lost 6, with 12 bases in between. Here the CDR3 reads CASSLDLGPNEQFF. DNA for the CDR3: TGTGCCAGCAGCTTGGACCTGGGGCCCAATGAGCAGTTCTTC. The full variable domain, its missing parts supplied by reference TRBV7-2 and TRBJ2-1, is GAGVSQSPSNKVTEKGKDVELRCDPISGHTALYWYRQSLGQGLEFLIYFQGNSAPDKSGLPSDRFSAERTGGSVSTLTIQRTQQEDSAVYLCASSLDLGPNEQFFGPGTRLTVL.

The J gene is TRBJ2-7, the V gene TRBV27; no reliable D call. The ends were cut back, 0 bases at V and 5 bases at J, with 11 bases in the middle. Germline CDR1 MNHEY, CDR2 SMNVEV (reference sequence). CDR3 length: 14 residues. Here the CDR3 reads CASSLSLLFNEQYF. CDR3 bases: TGTGCCAGCAGTTTATCGCTACTATTCAACGAGCAGTACTTC.

A few counts support this clone. The rearrangement uses TRBV9 and TRBJ2-2; D could derive from TRBD1 or TRBD2 (5 bases each). The ends were cut back, 4 bases at V and 5 bases at J, with 12 bases in the middle. Looked up from germline, CDR1 is SGDLS and CDR2 is YYNGEE. The length of the CDR3 is 14 residues. The CDR3 nucleotides read TGTGCCAGCAGCTCGAGAGGGGAGACCGGGGAGCTGTTTTTT. This encodes CASSSRGETGELFF.

This chain uses TRBV2 with TRBJ2-1; 8 positions match TRBD1. Germline CDR1 SNHLY, CDR2 FYNNEI. This CDR3 region has 17 residues. Trimming cost V 5 bases and J 3 bases; bases outside gene matches: 12. The CDR3 bases are TGTGCCAGCAGTCCGACAGGGGTTGGCTGGAACTACAATGAGCAGTTCTTC. Translated, it gives CASSPTGVGWNYNEQFF.

CDR3 sequence reads: CASSIDPASGGLIQYF. The CDR3 DNA reads as TGTGCCAGTAGTATAGATCCGGCTAGCGGGGGTCTCATTCAGTACTTC. This rearrangement joins TRBV19 to TRBJ2-4; the match to TRBD2 covers 10 bases. Per the germline V gene, CDR1 is LNHDA and CDR2 is SQIVND (reference sequence). There are 16 residues in the CDR3. V shed 0 bases, J shed 9 bases, and the junction held 8 bases outside the gene matches. The whole variable domain, remainder taken from reference TRBV19 and TRBJ2-4, is DGGITQSPKYLFRKEGQNVTLSCEQNLNHDAMYWYRQDPGQGLRLIYYSQIVNDFQKGDIAEGYSVSREKKESFPLTVTSAQKNPTAFYLCASSIDPASGGLIQYFGAGTRLSVL.

The chain is built from TRBV5-1 and TRBJ2-7, with 7 bases fitting TRBD2. Unmatched junction bases numbered 8, after V lost 4 bases and J lost 4 bases. This CDR3 spans 14 amino acids. Germline V gives CDR1 SGHRS, CDR2 YFSETQ. CDR3 sequence: CASSIRPGLYEQYF. The CDR3 coding sequence is TGCGCCAGCAGCATCCGCCCGGGACTATACGAGCAGTACTTC.

The CDR3 DNA reads as TGCAGTGCTACCCGACCGGATGAGCAGTTCTTC. Translation gives CSATRPDEQFF. The gene calls are TRBV20-1 and TRBJ2-1; D remains ambiguous. CDR1 and CDR2 (germline): DFQATT, SNEGSKA (reference sequence). Between the trimmed V and J ends, which lost 4 bases and 8 bases, there was a span of 9 bases. This CDR3 spans 11 amino acids.

This clone ranks as medium-sized. The rearrangement uses TRBV2 and TRBJ2-1; 11 bases are shared with TRBD1. V shed 6 bases and J 5 bases; nucleotides not matched to a gene: 6. This CDR3 region has 15 residues. Germline CDR1 and CDR2: SNHLY and FYNNEI. The CDR3 sequence: CASRPGQGANNEQFF. The CDR3 DNA sequence: TGTGCCAGCAGACCCGGACAGGGGGCAAACAATGAGCAGTTCTTC.

This chain uses TRBV19 with TRBJ2-1; 10 nucleotides align to TRBD2. Germline V gene sequence: CDR1 LNHDA, CDR2 SQIVND (reference sequence). V was pared by 3 bases and J by 10 bases, with 3 bases of the junction left unmatched. The CDR3 has 13 amino acids. CDR3 loop: CASSIGTSVEQFF. In nucleotides, the CDR3 is TGTGCCAGTAGTATTGGGACTAGCGTAGAGCAGTTCTTC.

The chain is built from TRBV5-1 and TRBJ2-5; 8 bases map to TRBD1. The CDR3 length is 15 residues. Germline values: CDR1 SGHRS, CDR2 YFSETQ. J lost 5 bases, V lost 4 bases, and 10 bases had no gene match. The CDR3 sequence is CASSPGQGSGETQYF. In DNA form, the CDR3 reads TGCGCCAGCAGCCCTGGACAGGGCAGCGGGGAGACCCAGTACTTC.

This chain uses TRBV10-1 with TRBJ2-7, with D perhaps TRBD1 (6 bases). Germline V gene lookup returns CDR1 WNHNN and CDR2 SYGVQD (reference sequence). The CDR3 runs to 12 residues. V was cut by 4 bases and J by 7 bases, with 11 bases left in between. The CDR3 DNA reads TGCGCCAGCAGTGCAGGGGCCGGGGAGCAGTACTTC. Amino acid sequence: CASSAGAGEQYF.